This is a list of T cell receptor beta chains from one sample in a study of shared clonotypes between healthy human individuals. Repertoires were generated with immunoSEQ multiplex PCR, while TCRdb's copy carries only in-frame clones and drops some. The data contain over a million clones, 70% to 80% of them singletons. The material sequenced was memory CD4+ T cells from PBMCs. All receptors come from a man between 18 and 29 years old in good health. Some clones in this sample may be carry-over from other donors' samples. The CDR3 runs from the conserved cysteine through the conserved F or W. Fields, in order: V gene, J gene, clone size, D gene, CDR3 DNA, CDR3 protein. The D gene is left open where the match is weak. Clone size is stated in some rows and not others, as once, few, many or a class when expanded.

V: TRBV10-3
J: TRBJ2-3
size: .
D: .
DNA: TGTGCCATCAGTGATTTTACCGGGAGCACAGATACGCAGTATTTT
CDR3: CAISDFTGSTDTQYF

V: TRBV5-4
J: TRBJ2-7
size: .
D: TRBD1
DNA: TGTGCCAGCAGCTCAGCAGGGACAGCCCCCCACGAGCAGTACTTC
CDR3: CASSSAGTAPHEQYF

V: TRBV5-6
J: TRBJ2-6
size: .
D: .
DNA: TGTGCCAGCAGCTGGTCCTCTGGGGCCAACGTCCTGACTTTC
CDR3: CASSWSSGANVLTF

V: TRBV6-6
J: TRBJ2-2
size: .
D: .
DNA: TGTGCCAGCAGTTACCATAGCGGCGGGGAGCTGTTTTTT
CDR3: CASSYHSGGELFF

V: TRBV9
J: TRBJ2-2
size: few
D: TRBD2
DNA: TGTGCCAGCAGCGTAGAGGGAGGGTTGTACACCGGGGAGCTGTTTTTT
CDR3: CASSVEGGLYTGELFF

V: TRBV11-1
J: TRBJ1-1
size: .
D: .
DNA: TGTGCCAGCAGCGCCCTATTAATTGGCACTGAAGCTTTCTTT
CDR3: CASSALLIGTEAFF

V: TRBV5-8
J: TRBJ1-1
size: once
D: .
DNA: TGTGCCAGCAGCCACTCCCCGGGGTTGGACACTGAAGCTTTCTTT
CDR3: CASSHSPGLDTEAFF

V: TRBV5-1
J: TRBJ2-2
size: .
D: TRBD2
DNA: TGCGCCAGCAGCTTGGAGAGCGGGAGAGTCGCCGGGGAGCTGTTTTTT
CDR3: CASSLESGRVAGELFF

V: TRBV27
J: TRBJ2-5
size: .
D: TRBD1
DNA: TGTGCCAGCAGCGAGGGGGACAGCCAAGAGACCCAGTACTTC
CDR3: CASSEGDSQETQYF

V: TRBV7-9
J: TRBJ1-1
size: .
D: .
DNA: TGTGCCAGCAGCTTCAGGGAATTAAAAGCTTTCTTT
CDR3: CASSFRELKAFF

V: TRBV4-3
J: TRBJ2-3
size: .
D: .
DNA: TGCGCCAGCAGCCAAGATGGGTCCGCCGGGGGCGCCGATACGCAGTATTTT
CDR3: CASSQDGSAGGADTQYF

V: TRBV5-1
J: TRBJ1-1
size: .
D: TRBD1
DNA: TGCGCCAGCAGCTTGCAGGGGGCCGGGACTGAAGCTTTCTTT
CDR3: CASSLQGAGTEAFF

V: TRBV28
J: TRBJ1-3
size: .
D: .
DNA: TGTGCCAGCGGCTCGGAGGGTCAGGACACCATATATTTT
CDR3: CASGSEGQDTIYF

V: TRBV18
J: TRBJ2-5
size: .
D: TRBD1
DNA: TGTGCCAGCTCACCGGGGACAGGGGCGACTCCCCAGTACTTC
CDR3: CASSPGTGATPQYF

V: TRBV4-3
J: TRBJ1-1
size: .
D: .
DNA: TGCGCCAGCAGCCAAGATCCTTCGGGGAACACTGAAGCTTTCTTT
CDR3: CASSQDPSGNTEAFF

V: TRBV5-1
J: TRBJ1-1
size: once
D: .
DNA: TGCGCCAGCAGCTCGGGACCAGGCAGTGAAGCTTTCTTT
CDR3: CASSSGPGSEAFF

V: TRBV18
J: TRBJ2-2
size: .
D: TRBD2
DNA: TGTGCCAGCTCACAAACCGGAAAAGCGGGAGTGGGAAGGGAGCTGTTTTTT
CDR3: CASSQTGKAGVGRELFF

V: TRBV5-1
J: TRBJ2-1
size: once
D: TRBD2
DNA: TGCGCCAGCAGCTTAGGCCTAGCGGAATACAATGAGCAGTTCTTC
CDR3: CASSLGLAEYNEQFF

V: TRBV5-5
J: TRBJ2-5
size: .
D: TRBD1
DNA: TGTGCCAGCAGCTTGTTGACGCACAGGGGGACTTACCAAGAGACCCAGTACTTC
CDR3: CASSLLTHRGTYQETQYF

V: TRBV7-9
J: TRBJ2-3
size: few
D: .
DNA: TGTGCCACCGGAACTGGAGGGCGCACAGATACGCAGTATTTT
CDR3: CATGTGGRTDTQYF

V: TRBV29-1
J: TRBJ2-3
size: .
D: TRBD2
DNA: TGCAGCGTCGCCAATTGGGCTAGCGGGAGCACAGATACGCAGTATTTT
CDR3: CSVANWASGSTDTQYF

V: TRBV7-9
J: TRBJ2-2
size: .
D: .
DNA: TGTGCCAGCAGCGGTCTTCCCGGGGGAGTCACCGGGGAGCTGTTTTTT
CDR3: CASSGLPGGVTGELFF

V: TRBV7-9
J: TRBJ1-2
size: .
D: .
DNA: TGTGCCAGCAGCACCCTAGGTTCGGGGCAGGTCTATGGCTACACCTTC
CDR3: CASSTLGSGQVYGYTF

V: TRBV6-5
J: TRBJ2-5
size: .
D: .
DNA: TGTGCCAGCAGTTCCGACCGAGGAGAGACCCAGTACTTC
CDR3: CASSSDRGETQYF

V: TRBV5-6
J: TRBJ2-7
size: .
D: .
DNA: TGTGCCAGCAGCCCCCCCCGCCGGAGCTCCTACGAGCAGTACTTC
CDR3: CASSPPRRSSYEQYF

V: TRBV25-1
J: TRBJ1-2
size: .
D: TRBD1
DNA: TGTGCCAGCAGTCCGGACAGGGGTGGCTACACCTTC
CDR3: CASSPDRGGYTF

V: TRBV11-1
J: TRBJ2-7
size: .
D: .
DNA: TGTGCCAGCAGCTTAAGGGGGGGCGCCGGCTACGAGCAGTACTTC
CDR3: CASSLRGGAGYEQYF

V: TRBV11-2
J: TRBJ1-1
size: .
D: TRBD1
DNA: TGTGCCAGCAGCTTTCCGGGACAGGGGTATACTGAAGCTTTCTTT
CDR3: CASSFPGQGYTEAFF

V: TRBV28
J: TRBJ1-5
size: few
D: TRBD1
DNA: TGTGCCAGCAGTAGCGGGACAGTAAATAATCAGCCCCAGCATTTT
CDR3: CASSSGTVNNQPQHF

V: TRBV27
J: TRBJ2-7
size: .
D: .
DNA: TGTGCCAGCAGGCCTTACGGAAGCTCCTACGAGCAGTACTTC
CDR3: CASRPYGSSYEQYF

V: TRBV6-1
J: TRBJ2-4
size: many
D: .
DNA: TGTGCCAGCAGCGGTTTAATGAGGGCCAAAAACATTCAGTACTTC
CDR3: CASSGLMRAKNIQYF

V: TRBV20-1
J: TRBJ2-7
size: few
D: .
DNA: TGCAGTGCCCTTCGGAACGAGCAGTACTTC
CDR3: CSALRNEQYF

V: TRBV14
J: TRBJ1-3
size: .
D: .
DNA: TGTGCCAGCAGCCAAGTGTTGTTCCTCTCTGGAAACACCATATATTTT
CDR3: CASSQVLFLSGNTIYF

V: TRBV27
J: TRBJ1-2
size: .
D: .
DNA: TGTGCCAGCAGTTTTGTTTTACAGGGACCCCAGCCTTACGGCTACACCTTC
CDR3: CASSFVLQGPQPYGYTF

V: TRBV5-5
J: TRBJ2-1
size: .
D: TRBD2
DNA: TGTGCCAGCAGCTTGGTTCTAGCGGGAGAACGTGAGCAGTTCTTC
CDR3: CASSLVLAGEREQFF

V: TRBV4-2
J: TRBJ1-3
size: .
D: .
DNA: TGTGCCAGCAGCCAAGGACCGAGGGGGTCGGGAAACACCATATATTTT
CDR3: CASSQGPRGSGNTIYF

V: TRBV7-8
J: TRBJ2-3
size: .
D: .
DNA: TGTGCCAGCAGCTTACCCCGTAACACGCAGTATTTT
CDR3: CASSLPRNTQYF

V: TRBV4-1
J: TRBJ2-2
size: .
D: .
DNA: TGCGCCAGCAGCCCAAGCCCCCGGATTAACACCGGGGAGCTGTTTTTT
CDR3: CASSPSPRINTGELFF

V: TRBV18
J: TRBJ2-3
size: .
D: TRBD1
DNA: TGTGCCAGCTCACCGGGACAGGGGGACGCTACGCAGTATTTT
CDR3: CASSPGQGDATQYF

V: TRBV4-1
J: TRBJ2-7
size: .
D: TRBD1
DNA: TGCGCCAGGAGCCAAAAGCGGATGGCAGGGGGCAAGTACGAGCAGTACTTC
CDR3: CARSQKRMAGGKYEQYF

V: TRBV5-1
J: TRBJ2-1
size: .
D: TRBD1
DNA: TGCGCCAGCAGCTTGGAGACAGGGGCCTACAATGAGCAGTTCTTC
CDR3: CASSLETGAYNEQFF

V: TRBV6-6
J: TRBJ2-7
size: .
D: TRBD2
DNA: TGTGCCAGCAGTCAGTTAGCGGGCACCTACGAGCAGTACTTC
CDR3: CASSQLAGTYEQYF

V: TRBV6-1
J: TRBJ2-2
size: .
D: TRBD1
DNA: TGTGCCAGCAGTGAACCGGGACAGGGGGCCGGGGAGCTGTTTTTT
CDR3: CASSEPGQGAGELFF

V: TRBV7-8
J: TRBJ2-7
size: once
D: .
DNA: TGTGCCAGCAGCCCACCGGACAGTTTTTACGAGCAGTACTTC
CDR3: CASSPPDSFYEQYF

V: TRBV5-1
J: TRBJ2-7
size: .
D: .
DNA: TGCGCCAGCAGCTTGACTAGCTACGAGCAGTACTTC
CDR3: CASSLTSYEQYF